Following are 15 T cell receptor beta chains from one sample sequenced in a study of cytomegalovirus exposure and HLA in healthy donors. Method: immunoSEQ multiplex PCR; TCRdb's copy keeps in-frame clones and lacks some. The repertoire holds over 120,000 clones, with roughly 87% as singletons. Sequencing input: PBMCs. These TCRs come from a man younger than 35 in good health and CMV-seropositive.

The rearrangement uses TRBV18 and TRBJ2-6; D may be TRBD1 (5 bases). CDR1 and CDR2 (germline): KGHSH, LQKENI. The CDR3 runs 17 residues. Trimming took 1 base from V and 0 from J, leaving 10 bases between them. The CDR3 here is CASSPQQEYSGANVLTF. In DNA form, the CDR3 reads TGTGCCAGCTCACCACAACAGGAATACTCTGGGGCCAACGTCCTGACTTTC. The variable domain in full, with the rest retrieved from reference TRBV18 and TRBJ2-6, is NAGVMQNPRHLVRRRGQEARLRCSPMKGHSHVYWYRQLPEEGLKFMVYLQKENIIDESGMPKERFSAEFPKEGPSILRIQQVVRGDSAAYFCASSPQQEYSGANVLTFGAGSRLTVL.

This clone was seen only once. The rearrangement uses TRBV30 and TRBJ2-4; weak D call: TRBD1 (6 bases). Germline V lookup: CDR1 GTSNPN, CDR2 SVGIG (reference sequence). V was clipped by 0 bases and J by 0 bases, with 15 bases between them. This CDR3 region has 17 residues. CDR3 coding DNA: TGTGCCTGGAGTGTGGGGGCAGGGGCGATAGCCAAAAACATTCAGTACTTC. Its protein product is CAWSVGAGAIAKNIQYF.

This chain uses TRBV6-1 with TRBJ1-2; D unclear. V was trimmed by 7 bases and J by 0 bases, leaving 12 bases between them. Germline CDR1 MNHNS, CDR2 SASEGT. CDR3 length equals 14 residues. The CDR3 protein is CASTALLANYGYTF. The CDR3 DNA follows: TGTGCCAGCACGGCCCTTCTAGCTAACTATGGCTACACCTTC.

This clone qualifies as medium-sized. As DNA, the CDR3 is TGCGCCAGCAGTCGACCCAACCTGGAGGATGGCTACACCTTC. Protein sequence: CASSRPNLEDGYTF. The chain couples TRBV4-1 to TRBJ1-2, with unresolved D. Germline CDR1 MGHRA, CDR2 YSYEKL. The ends were cut back, 6 bases at V and 6 bases at J, with 17 bases in the middle. CDR3 length: 14 residues.

The CDR3 loop reads CASGQTGDTQYF. Written as DNA, the CDR3 is TGCGCCAGTGGACAGACCGGCGATACGCAGTATTTT. The rearrangement uses TRBV4-1 and TRBJ2-3; weak D call: TRBD1 (6 bases). The CDR3 is made up of 12 amino acids. The ends were cut back, 9 bases at V and 6 bases at J, with 13 bases in the middle. Germline CDR1 is MGHRA and CDR2 is YSYEKL.

This chain uses TRBV10-3 with TRBJ1-5; 9 bases agree with TRBD1. This CDR3 spans 13 amino acids. After removal of 6 bases from V and 5 bases from J, the junction contained 2 bases not matched to a gene. Per germline, CDR1 ENHRY and CDR2 SYGVKD. The CDR3 bases are TGTGCCATCAGCTGGGACAGGGATCAGCCCCAGCATTTT. Encoded protein: CAISWDRDQPQHF.

The chain has TRBV5-6 and TRBJ1-2, with D perhaps TRBD1 (6 bases). CDR1 and CDR2 from the germline V gene are SGHDT and YYEEEE. The CDR3 extends over 14 amino acids. V was trimmed by 3 bases and J by 4 bases, leaving 13 bases between them. CDR3 loop: CASSSQGWTYGYTF. CDR3 DNA sequence: TGTGCCAGCAGCTCCCAGGGGTGGACCTATGGCTACACCTTC.

The rearrangement joins TRBV10-3 to TRBJ1-6, with D perhaps matching TRBD1 (5 bases). Trimming pared 2 bases from V and 9 bases from J, leaving 17 bases between. The CDR3 has 16 amino acids. CDR1 is ENHRY, CDR2 SYGVKD, per germline. DNA of the CDR3: TGTGCCATCAGTGAGGCCGGAGGGCAGGGAGGTTCACCCCTCCACTTT. The encoded protein is CAISEAGGQGGSPLHF.

The CDR3 DNA reads as TGTGCCAGCAGCTTGTCTCTTAATGAAAAACTGTTTTTT. It specifies CASSLSLNEKLFF. The J gene is TRBJ1-4, the V gene TRBV5-4; D not certain. V lost 1 base and J 4 bases, leaving 5 bases between the germline ends. The CDR3 sequence is 13 residues long. Germline loops: CDR1 SGHNT, CDR2 YYREEE (reference sequence).

This sequence joins TRBV25-1 and TRBJ2-5, with a possible D match to TRBD2 (7 bases). Trimming took 4 bases from V and 2 from J, leaving 11 bases between them. CDR1 MGHDK and CDR2 SYGVNS come from the germline V gene. The CDR3 is 14 residues long. CDR3 nucleotides: TGTGCCAGCAGTGTCGGGGGGCCACAAGAGACCCAGTACTTC. It codes for CASSVGGPQETQYF.

The chain couples TRBV7-6 to TRBJ2-7; 9 bases align to TRBD1. In germline, CDR1 is SGHVS, CDR2 FNYEAQ. The V gene end was trimmed by 1 base and the J gene end by 2 bases; junction bases not matched to a gene: 0. This CDR3 is built from 14 residues. CDR3 DNA: TGTGCCAGCAGCTTAGGACAGGGGGCCTACGAGCAGTACTTC. Translation gives CASSLGQGAYEQYF.

The V gene is TRBV11-2, the J gene TRBJ2-1, with D unresolved. CDR3 length: 13 amino acids. Germline V gene sequence: CDR1 SGHAT, CDR2 FQNNGV. V was trimmed by 2 bases and J by 5 bases, leaving 7 bases between them. The CDR3 sequence is CASSLSRNNEQFF. The CDR3 coding sequence is TGTGCCAGCAGCTTATCCAGGAACAATGAGCAGTTCTTC.

The V and J genes are TRBV10-1 and TRBJ2-7; the match to TRBD2 covers 7 bases. Germline assignment: CDR1 WNHNN and CDR2 SYGVQD (reference sequence). V shed 0 bases and J 3 bases; nucleotides not matched to a gene: 5. The CDR3 runs to 15 residues. The CDR3 DNA sequence: TGCGCCAGCAGTGAGTCTGGACTAGAAAACTACGAGCAGTACTTC. Translating gives CASSESGLENYEQYF.

The chain is built from TRBV6-1 and TRBJ1-4, with 8 bases identical to TRBD1. Germline assignment: CDR1 MNHNS and CDR2 SASEGT. J was trimmed by 8 bases and V by 8 bases; bases with no gene match: 10. The CDR3 is 14 residues long. CDR3 sequence reads: CASVPQGVSEKLFF. CDR3 coding DNA: TGTGCCAGCGTTCCACAGGGGGTGAGCGAAAAACTGTTTTTT.

This clone has more than one count but fewer than ten. V gene TRBV7-9 combines with J gene TRBJ1-2; TRBD1 agrees at 7 bases. Germline CDR1 is SEHNR and CDR2 is FQNEAQ (reference sequence). V shed 5 bases and J 7 bases; nucleotides not matched to a gene: 16. The CDR3 loop spans 16 amino acids. The CDR3 is CASSPRTGGGAIGYTF. CDR3 DNA: TGTGCCAGCAGCCCGCGGACAGGAGGCGGAGCAATTGGCTACACCTTC. Full variable domain (rest looked up from reference TRBV7-9 and TRBJ1-2): DTGVSQNPRHKITKRGQNVTFRCDPISEHNRLYWYRQTLGQGPEFLTYFQNEAQLEKSRLLSDRFSAERPKGSFSTLEIQRTEQGDSAMYLCASSPRTGGGAIGYTFGSGTRLTVV.